Listed below are T cell receptor beta chains from one sample, sequenced in a study of blood T cell repertoires in COVID-19. TCRdb's table, derived via immunoSEQ multiplex PCR, lists solely in-frame clones and lacks some. The table includes about 300,000 clones, 88% detected once. The sequenced sample consisted of peripheral blood. The receptors stem from a woman between 25 and 40 years old with COVID-19, enrolled during active disease. Each CDR3 is given without its conserved first and last residue. The D gene is left open where the match is weak. A clone size is listed for some rows: how often the clone was seen (once, few, many), or a class if it is expanded.

d_call: TRBD1
j_call: TRBJ1-5
v_call: TRBV19
clone_size: few
cdr3_aa: ASSRLTGRNQPQH

d_call: -
j_call: TRBJ1-1
v_call: TRBV4-2
clone_size: -
cdr3_aa: ASSQADTNTEAF

d_call: TRBD2
j_call: TRBJ2-2
v_call: TRBV9
clone_size: -
cdr3_aa: ASSLSGGGVRELF

d_call: TRBD2
j_call: TRBJ2-3
v_call: TRBV7-8
clone_size: -
cdr3_aa: ASSSGLAGGSSTDTQY

d_call: -
j_call: TRBJ2-2
v_call: TRBV5-1
clone_size: once
cdr3_aa: ASSSGQRNTGELF

d_call: TRBD1
j_call: TRBJ1-1
v_call: TRBV27
clone_size: -
cdr3_aa: ASSPAGQGYTEAF

d_call: TRBD1
j_call: TRBJ1-3
v_call: TRBV7-8
clone_size: -
cdr3_aa: ASSQLGQGSGNTIY

d_call: -
j_call: TRBJ1-4
v_call: TRBV6-1
clone_size: -
cdr3_aa: ASSEGPATGQKLF

d_call: TRBD1
j_call: TRBJ1-4
v_call: TRBV6-5
clone_size: -
cdr3_aa: ASRGQGVYEKLF

d_call: -
j_call: TRBJ1-6
v_call: TRBV6-5
clone_size: -
cdr3_aa: ASSYRGGSESPLH

d_call: -
j_call: TRBJ1-1
v_call: TRBV3-1/TRBV3-2
clone_size: -
cdr3_aa: ASSQANTEAF

d_call: -
j_call: TRBJ2-1
v_call: TRBV12-2
clone_size: -
cdr3_aa: ASRLDRSNNEQF

d_call: TRBD1
j_call: TRBJ1-6
v_call: TRBV7-9
clone_size: -
cdr3_aa: ASSSNRGQVYNSPLH

d_call: -
j_call: TRBJ1-4
v_call: TRBV6-1
clone_size: -
cdr3_aa: ASSDLDRDEKLF

d_call: TRBD1
j_call: TRBJ2-1
v_call: TRBV28
clone_size: -
cdr3_aa: ASSVGQDEQF

d_call: -
j_call: TRBJ1-1
v_call: TRBV5-1
clone_size: -
cdr3_aa: ASSFEAEGEAF